This record looks at one T cell receptor (beta chain) sequence and its context. The antigen is unknown. CDR1 and CDR2 (germline): MDHEN, SYDVKM. V lost 2 bases and J lost 7, with 6 bases in between. The CDR3 consists of 12 residues. The protocol was immunoSEQ multiplex PCR, while the TCRdb copy is restricted to in-frame clones and leaves out a portion. The table lists about 150,000 clones, over 75% of them singletons, with approximately 1.5% in the top ten. This entry is derived from a study of T cell responses to AZD1222 COVID-19 vaccine. In the study overall: Second doses were pooled across both intervals (about 4 or about 12 weeks). Study results and limitations: Unmutated variant regions are reportedly targeted by nearly half of spike-specific TCRs. A mostly white British donor set with more females was recruited, and clonal diversity was possibly underestimated. An increase in Spike-specific TCR breadth and depth was observed after two AZD1222 doses.

This specimen consisted of peripheral blood, obtained on day 0 of AZD1222 vaccination. V is TRBV28 and J is TRBJ1-5; the D is unclear. The sequence derives from an adult in good health. CDR3 sequence (DNA): TGTGCCAGCAGTTTACTACAGCAGCCCCAGCATTTT. It encodes CASSLLQQPQHF.